This TCR beta chain was profiled in a study of blood T cell repertoires in COVID-19. Study context: Donors in the United States, Italy and Spain gave samples during acute or convalescent COVID-19. T cells, B-cell-depleted T cells, or PBMCs supplied cDNA or gDNA.

The CDR3 has 14 amino acids. Germline-derived CDR1 and CDR2 are SGHTA and FQGTGA. With V trimmed by 5 bases and J by 5 bases, 8 bases remained unmatched. It was during active infection that Seattle patients were enrolled and then longitudinally followed. Original handling: The authors estimated nucleated cell counts from reference gene primer amplification. Measured with immunoSEQ multiplex PCR; TCRdb has only the in-frame clones, and not every one. V and J calls and clone size are copied from that table; D and trimming were computed from the DNA. The table shows about 80,000 clones, with roughly 85% occurring only once.

Sequences were obtained from peripheral blood. The TCR originated in a man over 45 with COVID-19, enrolled during active disease. The rearrangement joins TRBV7-3 to TRBJ2-5, with 7 bases fitting TRBD2. The CDR3 spells CASSPVGGRETQYF. The CDR3 DNA follows: TGTGCCAGCAGCCCCGTCGGGGGGAGGGAGACCCAGTACTTC.